The source of this T cell receptor beta chain is a study of shared clonotypes between healthy human individuals. Study-wide results and caveats: The expectation was that sequencing depth would affect clonotype sharing among donors.

As to this clone: Its specificity is unknown.

Running of the assay took place at deep level. Sequenced by immunoSEQ multiplex PCR; TCRdb stores in-frame clones only, minus some. The data show about 730,000 clones, just under 75% seen once. There are 15 residues in the CDR3. With V trimmed by 4 bases and J by 2 bases, 1 base remained unmatched. Germline lookup yields CDR1 ENHRY and CDR2 SYGVKD. The sequenced sample was memory CD4+ T cells sorted from blood. Subset denoted: CD45RA-negative fraction. The J gene is TRBJ2-6, the V gene TRBV10-3; TRBD2 agrees at 8 bases. The TCR was taken from a woman between 25 and 40 years old in good health. The CDR3 region has the DNA TGTGCCATCAGTGCGGGAGGGCCTGGGGCCAACGTCCTGACTTTC. Protein product: CAISAGGPGANVLTF.